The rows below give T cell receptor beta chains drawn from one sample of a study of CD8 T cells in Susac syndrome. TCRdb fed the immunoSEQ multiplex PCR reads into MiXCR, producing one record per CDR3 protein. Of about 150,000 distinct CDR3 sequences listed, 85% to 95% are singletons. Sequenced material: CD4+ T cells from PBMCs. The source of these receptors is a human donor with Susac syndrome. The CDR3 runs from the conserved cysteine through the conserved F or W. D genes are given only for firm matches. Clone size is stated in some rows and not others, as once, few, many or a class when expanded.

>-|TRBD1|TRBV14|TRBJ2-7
TGTGCCAGCAGCCCCCTGGCAGGGGGTCCCTACGAGCAGTACTTC
CASSPLAGGPYEQYF
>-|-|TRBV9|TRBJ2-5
TGTGCCAGCAGCCCAAGACAGGGAGGCTCCTGGGAGACCCAGTACTTC
CASSPRQGGSWETQYF
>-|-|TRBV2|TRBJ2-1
TGTGCCAGCAATGGTCTCTGGCAGGCGGGCAATGAGCAGTTCTTC
CASNGLWQAGNEQFF
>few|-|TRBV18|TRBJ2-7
TGTGCCAGCTCACCCAAATACGAGCAGTACTTC
CASSPKYEQYF
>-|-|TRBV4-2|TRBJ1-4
TGTGCCAGCAGCCAAGCTAGAAGGGTTAATGAAAAACTGTTTTTT
CASSQARRVNEKLFF
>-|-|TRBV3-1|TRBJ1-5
TGTGCCAGCAGCCAAGATTCTCTTGGCAATCAGCCCCAGCATTTT
CASSQDSLGNQPQHF
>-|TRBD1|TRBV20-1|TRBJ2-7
TGCAGTGCTAGAGGGGGACAGGGGTACGAGCAGTACTTC
CSARGGQGYEQYF
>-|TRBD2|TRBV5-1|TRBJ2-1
TGCGCCAGCAGCCCGAGAGCGGGGGGGCCCAATGAGCAGTTCTTC
CASSPRAGGPNEQFF
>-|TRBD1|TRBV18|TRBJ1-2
TGTGCCAGCTCACCCGACAGGGCAGGACATGGCTACACCTTC
CASSPDRAGHGYTF
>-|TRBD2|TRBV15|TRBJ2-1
TGTGCCACCAGCAGAGACCGGCGGGGGGCCAGGGATGAGCAGTTCTTC
CATSRDRRGARDEQFF
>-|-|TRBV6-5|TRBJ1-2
TGTGCCAGCAGTCCGCAACAGGGCCCCGGCTACACCTTC
CASSPQQGPGYTF
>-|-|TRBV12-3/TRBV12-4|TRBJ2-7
TGTGCCAGCAGTTCGTCTACCCGAGGATACGAGCAGTACTTC
CASSSSTRGYEQYF
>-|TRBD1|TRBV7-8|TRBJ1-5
TGTGCCAGCAGCCGCTCAAGGACAGGCCATAACTATGGGAATCAGCCCCAGCATTTT
CASSRSRTGHNYGNQPQHF
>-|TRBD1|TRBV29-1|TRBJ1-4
TGCAGCGTTTCCGACAGGGGCGCTAATGAAAAACTGTTTTTT
CSVSDRGANEKLFF
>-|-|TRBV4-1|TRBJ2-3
TGCGCCAGCAGCCAGAGGCAGGGTGGGACAGATACGCAGTATTTT
CASSQRQGGTDTQYF
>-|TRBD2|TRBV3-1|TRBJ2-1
TGTGCCAGCAGCTCACTAGCGGGGGGGAACAATGAGCAGTTCTTC
CASSSLAGGNNEQFF
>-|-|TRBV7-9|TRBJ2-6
TGTGCCGGATGTAGGGCTGGGGCCAACGTCCTGACTTTC
CAGCRAGANVLTF
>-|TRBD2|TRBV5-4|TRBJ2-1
TGTGCCAGCAGCTTGACTAGCGGGGGGGCCGACGAGCAGTTCTTC
CASSLTSGGADEQFF